This is a list of T cell receptor beta chains from one sample in a study of blood T cell repertoires in COVID-19. The method was immunoSEQ multiplex PCR; TCRdb's version includes in-frame clones alone and lacks a portion of them. This sample yields over 100,000 clones, of which around 90% are seen a single time; over 2% belongs to the top ten. Sequenced sample: peripheral blood. The receptors derive from a man aged 50 to 59 with active COVID-19. Both conserved end residues are trimmed from each CDR3. Each record gives: J gene, V gene, clone size, CDR3 protein. Size tells how often a clone was seen (once, few, many) or the class of an expanded clone, and some rows leave it out.

>TRBJ1-1|TRBV29-1|.
SVPSGSPGKAF
>TRBJ2-6|TRBV29-1|once
SVGAGGANVLT
>TRBJ2-3|TRBV7-2|.
ASKNPSGTQY
>TRBJ1-2|TRBV14|.
ASSLVDSPGWPYGYT
>TRBJ1-2|TRBV11-3|once
ASSLRQTGGNYGYT
>TRBJ2-3|TRBV6-2/TRBV6-3|.
ASSSSGGPTDTQY
>TRBJ1-1|TRBV3-1/TRBV3-2|.
ASSTIGGTEAF
>TRBJ1-1|TRBV9|.
ASSVDWQTEAF
>TRBJ1-2|TRBV5-4|.
ASSRTGGAIGYGYT
>TRBJ2-1|TRBV2|.
ASSPGTGNVNEQF
>TRBJ2-1|TRBV15|.
ATSRGQDSSYNEQF
>TRBJ1-2|TRBV30|.
ACADRGSYGYT
>TRBJ1-1|TRBV28|.
ASTLGGNTEAF
>TRBJ2-7|TRBV9|.
ASSARDSQTYEQY
>TRBJ1-6|TRBV19|.
ASSIFLDKWAPPLH
>TRBJ1-5|TRBV30|.
AWSGDISNQPQH
>TRBJ1-1|TRBV6-5|.
ASSSDTEAF
>TRBJ2-3|TRBV7-9|.
ASSRPGQLQY
>TRBJ2-1|TRBV6-4|.
ASSVQGAAYNEQF
>TRBJ2-1|TRBV6-5|.
ASRRRDRAF
>TRBJ2-7|TRBV29-1|few
SVAPRGTGDPFGEQY
>TRBJ2-5|TRBV7-2|.
ASSPRTSGQETQY
>TRBJ1-6|TRBV9|.
ASSVAGTGYSPLH
>TRBJ2-7|TRBV7-9|.
ASSLSPGSYEQY
>TRBJ2-2|TRBV7-2|.
ASSRTGDTGELF
>TRBJ2-7|TRBV21-1|.
ASSLKRGGLWSYEQY